The text below deals with one T cell receptor beta chain. Its matching antigen is unknown. CDR1 is MNHNY and CDR2 is SVGAGI in the germline V gene (reference sequence). The CDR3 runs 16 residues. V lost 6 bases and J 1 base, leaving 18 bases between the germline ends. Repertoires were generated with immunoSEQ multiplex PCR, while TCRdb's copy carries only in-frame clones and drops some. This table holds 50,000 to 55,000 clones, 93% found once. This entry comes from a study of siplizumab effects on memory and regulatory T cells. Study results and caveats: Significant reduction of alloreactive sequences traceable to unstimulated CD4+ memory cells was observed with siplizumab.

The TCR comes from a human donor in good health. This chain uses TRBV6-6 with TRBJ2-5, with D hard to call. The sequenced material came from CD8+ T cells sorted from blood. The CDR3 reads CASRPPRLGFQETQYF. CDR3 sequence (DNA): TGTGCCAGCAGACCCCCTAGATTGGGGTTCCAAGAGACCCAGTACTTC.